The source of this T cell receptor (beta chain) is a study of siplizumab effects on memory and regulatory T cells. The CDR3 extends over 15 amino acids. Germline CDR1 SGHTA, CDR2 FQGNSA. The V segment lost 6 bases and the J segment 0 bases; nucleotides outside the gene matches: 4. Sequenced by immunoSEQ multiplex PCR; TCRdb stores in-frame clones only, minus some. The data hold 55,000 to 80,000 clones, with 70% to 80% observed a single time. The specimen was memory CD4+ T cells sorted from blood. The TCR comes from a human donor in good health. The chain has TRBV7-2 and TRBJ2-7, with 11 bases lining up with TRBD2. The CDR3 is CASSRSGGASYEQYF. The CDR3 bases are TGTGCCAGCAGTCGTAGCGGGGGGGCCTCCTACGAGCAGTACTTC.